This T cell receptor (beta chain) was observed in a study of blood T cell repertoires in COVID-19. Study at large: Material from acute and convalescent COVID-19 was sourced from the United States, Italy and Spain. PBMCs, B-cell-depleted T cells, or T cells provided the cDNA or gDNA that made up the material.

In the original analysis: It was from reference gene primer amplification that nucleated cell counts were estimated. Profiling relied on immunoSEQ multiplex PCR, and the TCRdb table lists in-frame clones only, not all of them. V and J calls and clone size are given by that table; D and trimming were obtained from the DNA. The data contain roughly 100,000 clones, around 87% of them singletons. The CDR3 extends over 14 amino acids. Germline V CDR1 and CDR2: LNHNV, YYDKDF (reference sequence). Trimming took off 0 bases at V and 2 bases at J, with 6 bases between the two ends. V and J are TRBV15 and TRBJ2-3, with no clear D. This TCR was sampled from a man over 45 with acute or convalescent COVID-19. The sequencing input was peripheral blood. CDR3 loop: CATSRDYSTDTQYF. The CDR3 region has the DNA TGTGCCACCAGCAGAGATTACTCCACAGATACGCAGTATTTT.